One sample yielded the 27 T cell receptor beta chains listed below, sequenced in a study of T-cell reconstitution after alpha-beta-depleted transplantation in children. The library targeted TCRbeta and was prepared with unique molecular identifiers. TCRdb re-analysed the PCR reads in MiXCR, keeping a single row per CDR3 protein. The sample carries about 97,000 distinct CDR3 sequences, roughly 7.2% recorded once. The material was PBMCs, obtained before TCRalphabeta/CD19-depleted stem cell transplant. The receptor set was obtained from a boy aged 2 to 10 with acute lymphoblastic leukemia, due to receive a stem cell transplant.

This clonotype appeared many times. V and J are TRBV4-2 and TRBJ2-3; 11 bases are shared with TRBD2. The germline V gene has CDR1 LGHNA and CDR2 YNFKEQ. CDR3 length: 20 residues. Germline trimming cut 1 base from V and 6 bases from J; bases unmatched to any gene: 18. The CDR3 here is CASSQAWASGGPLTVDTQYF. The DNA for the CDR3 is TGTGCCAGCAGCCAAGCGTGGGCTAGCGGGGGGCCCCTGACGGTCGATACGCAGTATTTT.

In this sample, this clonotype turned up many times. V gene TRBV27 combines with J gene TRBJ1-1, with D perhaps TRBD1 (6 bases). This CDR3 comprises 12 residues. Trimming left V 11 bases short and J 8 bases short, with 18 bases between. Looked up from germline, CDR1 is MNHEY and CDR2 is SMNVEV (reference sequence). CDR3 residues: CASLSGGQEAFF. The CDR3 nucleotides read TGTGCCTCACTCTCGGGGGGCCAGGAAGCTTTCTTT.

The rearrangement joins TRBV5-1 to TRBJ2-2; no clear D. Trimming shortened V by 0 bases and J by 8 bases, and 5 bases separated the two germline ends. The CDR3 loop spans 12 amino acids. From germline, CDR1 is SGHRS and CDR2 YFSETQ. The CDR3 DNA reads as TGCGCCAGCAGCTTGGCCAGGGGGGAGCTGTTTTTT. This codes for CASSLARGELFF.

This clonotype was counted only a few times. The genes are TRBV11-2 and TRBJ2-3, with 9 bases that match TRBD2. The CDR3 is 17 amino acids. Germline V lookup: CDR1 SGHAT, CDR2 FQNNGV. Losses at the gene ends were 3 bases for V and 6 bases for J; bases not matched to a gene: 13. CDR3 region: CASSLISGAGGPDTQYF. CDR3 coding DNA: TGTGCCAGCAGCTTGATTAGCGGGGCGGGGGGGCCGGATACGCAGTATTTT.

This chain joins TRBV5-1 and TRBJ1-5, with D unclear. The V end lost 1 base, the J end lost 3 bases, and 17 bases lay between the germline ends. The CDR3 sequence is 17 residues long. Per germline, CDR1 SGHRS and CDR2 YFSETQ. CDR3: CASSLPSKPRTNQPQHF. CDR3 nucleotides: TGCGCCAGCAGCTTGCCATCCAAGCCAAGGACCAATCAGCCCCAGCATTTT. Using reference TRBV5-1 and TRBJ1-5 for the parts outside the CDR3, the full variable domain is KAGVTQTPRYLIKTRGQQVTLSCSPISGHRSVSWYQQTPGQGLQFLFEYFSETQRNKGNFPGRFSGRQFSNSRSEMNVSTLELGDSALYLCASSLPSKPRTNQPQHFGDGTRLSIL.

CDR3 residues: CASSLGVVNYGYTF. In nucleotides, the CDR3 is TGCGCCAGCAGCCTGGGGGTGGTAAACTATGGCTACACCTTC. This chain connects TRBV5-1 to TRBJ1-2, with D tentatively TRBD1 (5 bases). Germline CDR1 and CDR2: SGHRS and YFSETQ. The CDR3 contains 14 residues. V gave up 4 bases and J gave up 2 bases, with 12 bases separating them.

In this sample, this clonotype turned up a few times. This chain connects TRBV19 to TRBJ1-6, with D perhaps matching TRBD1 (6 bases). The CDR3 spans 15 residues. The ends were cut back, 7 bases at V and 4 bases at J, with 14 bases in the middle. Per germline, CDR1 LNHDA and CDR2 SQIVND (reference sequence). The DNA of the CDR3 is TGTGCCAGTACCCCGACAGGAGAATATAATTCACCCCTCCACTTT. Protein product: CASTPTGEYNSPLHF.

Ten or more counts support this clonotype. This chain links TRBV6-5 with TRBJ2-3; D is perhaps TRBD2 (6 bases). The CDR3 has 15 amino acids. Per the germline V gene, CDR1 is MNHEY and CDR2 is SVGAGI. The ends were cut back, 1 base at V and 0 bases at J, with 8 bases in the middle. For the CDR3, the DNA is TGTGCCAGCAGTTACTGGGGGACTAGCACAGATACGCAGTATTTT. Its translation is CASSYWGTSTDTQYF.

This clonotype appeared a few times. The V call is TRBV6-5, the J call TRBJ2-5, with TRBD2 matching over 12 bases. There are 16 residues in the CDR3. After removal of 0 bases from V and 5 bases from J, the junction contained 4 bases not matched to a gene. CDR1 is MNHEY, CDR2 SVGAGI, per germline. The CDR3 DNA is TGTGCCAGCAGTTACTCGTCTAGCGGGGGGGCTGAGACCCAGTACTTC. This encodes CASSYSSSGGAETQYF.

This clonotype was picked up many times. The J gene is TRBJ2-3, the V gene TRBV29-1; D unresolved. Germline loops: CDR1 SQVTM, CDR2 ANQGSEA. The CDR3 extends over 10 amino acids. Trimming cost V 7 bases and J 2 bases, with 4 bases left between them. The CDR3: CSAYTDTQYF. CDR3 sequence (DNA): TGCAGCGCCTACACAGATACGCAGTATTTT.

This clonotype appeared a few times. The chain recombines TRBV12-3 or TRBV12-4 with TRBJ2-3, with D perhaps assigned TRBD1 or TRBD2 (6 bases each). V lost 6 bases, J lost 4 bases, and 14 bases lay in between. This CDR3 region has 14 residues. CDR3 coding DNA: TGTGCCAGCAGGTGGGGGGCAGGGGCAGATACGCAGTATTTT. This encodes CASRWGAGADTQYF.

Ten or more counts support this clonotype. The V call is TRBV12-3 or TRBV12-4, the J call TRBJ1-2; tentative D call: TRBD1 (5 bases). V lost 6 bases to trimming and J lost 0 bases, with 17 bases between them. The CDR3 sequence is 16 residues long. CDR3 DNA: TGTGCCAGCAGCATTTGGGGGGTTGGGGCTAACTATGGCTACACCTTC. It codes for CASSIWGVGANYGYTF.

This clonotype was seen repeatedly, ten times or more. The chain uses TRBV6-2 or TRBV6-3 and TRBJ2-1; 8 bases are shared with TRBD2. The V segment lost 6 bases and the J segment 6 bases; nucleotides outside the gene matches: 4. The CDR3 is 13 amino acids. The germline V gene has CDR1 MNHEY and CDR2 SVGEGT. CDR3 residues: CASSYRGGNEQFF. The DNA for the CDR3 is TGTGCCAGCAGCTACCGGGGGGGCAATGAGCAGTTCTTC.

V usage is TRBV12-3 or TRBV12-4 and J usage is TRBJ2-1; 8 bases map to TRBD1. V gave up 3 bases and J gave up 13 bases; unmatched junction bases: 14. The CDR3 has 15 residues. This chain's CDR3 is CASSLSAGGGLKQFF. The CDR3 DNA reads TGTGCCAGCAGTTTGTCCGCAGGGGGCGGTCTAAAACAGTTCTTC.

This chain links TRBV4-2 with TRBJ2-7; 7 nucleotides agree with TRBD1. The CDR3 length is 17 residues. The ends lost 0 bases at V and 0 bases at J; junction bases unmatched: 8. Germline loops: CDR1 LGHNA, CDR2 YNFKEQ. In nucleotides, the CDR3 is TGTGCCAGCAGCCAAGACCCGCCAGGACAGGTCTCCTACGAGCAGTACTTC. Its protein product is CASSQDPPGQVSYEQYF.

This clonotype was seen only a few times. The CDR3 coding sequence is TGTGCCAGCAGCCCGACGGGACAGGGGAAATCCTACGAGCAGTACTTC. Translated, it gives CASSPTGQGKSYEQYF. The chain recombines TRBV6-5 with TRBJ2-7, with 10 bases matching TRBD1. Trimming cost V 6 bases and J 1 base; bases outside gene matches: 9. The CDR3 has 16 residues. Germline lookup yields CDR1 MNHEY and CDR2 SVGAGI.

This clonotype appeared many times. V and J are TRBV20-1 and TRBJ2-1; D is unresolved. Germline V gene lookup returns CDR1 DFQATT and CDR2 SNEGSKA (reference sequence). V lost 3 bases, J lost 0 bases, and 12 bases lay in between. This CDR3 is built from 15 residues. The CDR3 coding sequence is TGCAGTGCTAGCCCCCCGGTTAGCTCCTACAATGAGCAGTTCTTC. Protein: CSASPPVSSYNEQFF.

This clonotype turned up a few times. This chain uses TRBV6-5 with TRBJ1-2; D gene unclear. The CDR3 totals 14 residues. V was clipped by 5 bases and J by 8 bases, with 18 bases between them. Looked up from germline, CDR1 is MNHEY and CDR2 is SVGAGI. In DNA, the CDR3 is TGTGCCAGCAGTCCCTCGGAAGGGATTGGAGGCTACACCTTC. Translation: CASSPSEGIGGYTF.

The CDR3 DNA follows: TGCAGTTACGGGACCACCGAGCAGTTCTTC. This encodes CSYGTTEQFF. The gene calls are TRBV20-1 and TRBJ2-1, with D tentatively TRBD1 or TRBD2 (5 bases each). CDR1 and CDR2 from the germline V gene are DFQATT and SNEGSKA (reference sequence). The CDR3 sequence is 10 residues long. The ends were cut back, 8 bases at V and 10 bases at J, with 12 bases in the middle.

The chain employs TRBV12-3 or TRBV12-4 and TRBJ1-6; no clear D. The CDR3 has 15 amino acids. Trimming removed 6 bases at V and 4 bases at J, with 13 bases between. CDR3 in DNA: TGTGCCAGCAGGCCTGCACGGGCGTATAATTCACCCCTCCACTTT. Residues: CASRPARAYNSPLHF.

The sample holds many counts of this clonotype. The CDR3 protein is CASRLDGEAFF. CDR3 bases: TGTGCCAGCAGGTTGGACGGTGAAGCTTTCTTT. V is TRBV12-3 or TRBV12-4 and J is TRBJ1-1; D not certain. V was shortened by 6 bases and J by 7 bases, with 9 bases between the two germline ends. CDR3 length: 11 residues.

Concerning this clonotype: One junction end disagrees with the germline gene, perhaps due to a read error. This chain uses TRBV6-5 with TRBJ2-3, with 13 positions matching TRBD2. Germline CDR1 MNHEY, CDR2 SVGAGI. CDR3 size: 15 residues. The CDR3 is CASSMTSGGPDTHYF. For the CDR3, the DNA is TGTGCCAGCAGTATGACTAGCGGGGGGCCAGATACGCACTATTTT.

In its sample, this clonotype was seen many times. The chain joins TRBV10-3 to TRBJ2-7; D may match TRBD1 or TRBD2 (5 bases each). The CDR3 runs 14 residues. Germline values: CDR1 ENHRY, CDR2 SYGVKD. V lost 3 bases and J 6 bases, leaving 15 bases between the germline ends. For the CDR3, the DNA is TGTGCCATCAGTGAAACTGCCCTGGGGGTCGAGCAGTACTTC. Translation: CAISETALGVEQYF.

There are many counts of this clonotype. The V call is TRBV7-2, the J call TRBJ2-3; TRBD1 is a possible D gene (6 bases). CDR3 length equals 15 residues. Germline V gene sequence: CDR1 SGHTA, CDR2 FQGNSA. The V end lost 5 bases, the J end lost 1 base, and 13 bases lay between the germline ends. The CDR3 DNA reads as TGTGCCAGCAGCACCAGGGCAGGGGGCACAGATACGCAGTATTTT. The encoded protein is CASSTRAGGTDTQYF.

The chain carries TRBV18 and TRBJ1-6; TRBD1 aligns across 7 bases. CDR1 KGHSH and CDR2 LQKENI come from the germline V gene. The CDR3 length is 15 residues. V shed 3 bases, J shed 9 bases, and the junction held 8 bases outside the gene matches. The DNA for the CDR3 is TGTGCCAGCTCACCGCAAGTAGGGGGCGGTTCACCCCTCCACTTT. Translated: CASSPQVGGGSPLHF.

This chain joins TRBV20-1 and TRBJ2-2; 9 bases agree with TRBD2. Trimming removed 6 bases from V and 3 bases from J; junction bases left unmatched: 8. The germline gives CDR1 DFQATT, CDR2 SNEGSKA (reference sequence). CDR3 length: 15 residues. The chain's CDR3 is CSAPGLARDTGELFF. CDR3 DNA: TGCAGTGCCCCGGGACTAGCACGAGACACCGGGGAGCTGTTTTTT.

The chain couples TRBV3-1 to TRBJ1-5; D is unresolved. The ends were cut back, 1 base at V and 2 bases at J, with 12 bases in the middle. This CDR3 spans 16 amino acids. Germline CDR1 reads LGHDT; CDR2 reads YNNKEL (reference sequence). CDR3: CASSQAGRLGNQPQHF. The CDR3 region has the DNA TGTGCCAGCAGCCAAGCAGGACGTTTGGGCAATCAGCCCCAGCATTTT.